This T cell receptor (beta chain) emerged from a study of blood T cell repertoires in COVID-19. Background on the study: Both acute and convalescent COVID-19 samples were obtained from the United States, Italy and Spain. From T cells, B-cell-depleted T cells, or PBMCs came the material, which was cDNA or gDNA.

Germline CDR1 and CDR2: GTSNPN and SVGIG (reference sequence). The V gene end was trimmed by 5 bases and the J gene end by 0 bases; junction bases not matched to a gene: 10. The length of the CDR3 is 17 residues. Using immunoSEQ multiplex PCR, the repertoire was profiled, and TCRdb retains in-frame clones only, with some absent. The repertoire has about 160,000 clones, 65% to 80% of them found once; the top ten carry less than 9.5%. This sequence joins TRBV30 and TRBJ1-1; TRBD1 aligns across 12 bases. The clonotype originates from a man in his sixties with acute or convalescent COVID-19. Specimen: peripheral blood. CDR3 nucleotide sequence: TGTGCCTGGGGGGGACAGGGGGCTCTCCTAATGAACACTGAAGCTTTCTTT. Translated: CAWGGQGALLMNTEAFF.